This is a list of T cell receptor beta chains from one sample in a study of T cells in Graves' hyperthyroidism and ophthalmopathy. TCRdb re-called the multiplex PCR reads through MiXCR, storing one row per CDR3 protein. This sample carries under 250,000 distinct CDR3 sequences, approximately 17% of them seen once, and the ten largest clones take around 50%. The sequenced sample consisted of blood. These TCRs come from a man aged 50-60 years with Graves' hyperthyroidism. The CDR3 runs from the conserved cysteine through the conserved F or W.

V,J,CDR3
TRBV20-1,TRBJ1-3,CSASDRRNSGNTIYF
TRBV9,TRBJ2-7,CASSAPRDGHYEQYF
TRBV18,TRBJ2-1,CASSPPTSDEQFF
TRBV3-1,TRBJ2-1,CASSQAYSLEQFF
TRBV28,TRBJ2-7,CASSWSGLYEQYF
TRBV7-2,TRBJ2-5,CASSLTGWETQYF
TRBV5-4,TRBJ2-7,CASSSDIFREQYF
TRBV5-1,TRBJ2-2,CASTYRWVSSNTGELFF
TRBV20-1,TRBJ2-1,CSALRAGRNPSYNEQFF
TRBV4-3,TRBJ2-7,CASSQGRNEQYF
TRBV7-9,TRBJ1-2,CASSLAGTGGGYTF
TRBV28,TRBJ1-6,CASSLQGFGRNSPLHF
TRBV6-1,TRBJ2-3,CASRRLTSGRLSDTQYF
TRBV20-1,TRBJ2-1,CSAWDRGVLAGGSNEQFF
TRBV5-8,TRBJ2-7,CASSFGSLAGGVYEQYF
TRBV30,TRBJ1-1,CAGNQGTGEGEAFF
TRBV11-3,TRBJ2-7,CASSPSGISGISYEQYF
TRBV20-1,TRBJ2-7,CSAREIGRLGGGRGGEQYF
TRBV7-9,TRBJ2-5,CASSSGTGLQETQYF
TRBV27,TRBJ1-3,CASSPTPRSSGNTIYF
TRBV9,TRBJ1-1,CASSVGTGIMNTEAFF
TRBV15,TRBJ1-1,CATSRDIGNTEAFF
TRBV29-1,TRBJ2-1,CSVRQGHNEQFF
TRBV20-1,TRBJ1-3,CSARDVGRSGNTIYF
TRBV6-2/TRBV6-3,TRBJ2-1,CASSYLDQSSYNEQFF
TRBV28,TRBJ2-7,CASSLWQAEQHF
TRBV10-3,TRBJ2-3,CAAGLASEQDTQYF
TRBV11-2,TRBJ2-1,CASSREGGLAGASYNEQFF
TRBV19,TRBJ1-1,CASSSRVNTEAFF
TRBV5-1,TRBJ2-2,CASSLSDTNTGELFF
TRBV5-8,TRBJ2-1,CATRTPWSSYNEQFF
TRBV7-2,TRBJ2-1,CASSLEAGSEQFF
TRBV7-9,TRBJ1-3,CASSLGPFSGNTIYF
TRBV5-4,TRBJ2-3,CASSAGLAGTSSTDTQYF
TRBV2,TRBJ2-5,CASSEYGGSTQETQYF
TRBV10-3,TRBJ2-3,CAIRDLAGGFTDTQYF
TRBV5-1,TRBJ2-1,CASSPTGFNEQFF
TRBV3-1,TRBJ1-5,CASSPTGGLQPQHF
TRBV27,TRBJ1-5,CASSGRGYNQPQHF
TRBV19,TRBJ2-2,CASTRTGGFAGELFF
TRBV7-2,TRBJ2-7,CASSQRPGPYEQYF
TRBV20-1,TRBJ2-6,CSAREPGANVLTF
TRBV24-1,TRBJ1-5,CATSDSNQPQHF
TRBV20-1,TRBJ2-3,CSASTSGGEDTQYF
TRBV12-3/TRBV12-4,TRBJ2-7,CASSPGLAESYEQYF
TRBV5-4,TRBJ1-2,CASSLAGVGYGYTF
TRBV10-3,TRBJ1-2,CAISEFAQAANYGYTF
TRBV5-5,TRBJ2-3,CASTPGDTQYF
TRBV6-2/TRBV6-3,TRBJ2-1,CASSFAGGGEQFF